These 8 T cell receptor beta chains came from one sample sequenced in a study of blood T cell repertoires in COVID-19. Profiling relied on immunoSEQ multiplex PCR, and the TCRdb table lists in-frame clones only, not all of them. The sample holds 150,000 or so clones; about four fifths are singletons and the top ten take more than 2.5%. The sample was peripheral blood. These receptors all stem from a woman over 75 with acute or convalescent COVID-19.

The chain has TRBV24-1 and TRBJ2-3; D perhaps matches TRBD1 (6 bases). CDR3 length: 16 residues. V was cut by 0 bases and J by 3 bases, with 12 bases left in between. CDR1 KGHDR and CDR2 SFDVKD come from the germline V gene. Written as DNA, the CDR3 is TGTGCCACCAGTGATTTGTATAGAAGGGGGACAGATACGCAGTATTTT. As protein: CATSDLYRRGTDTQYF.

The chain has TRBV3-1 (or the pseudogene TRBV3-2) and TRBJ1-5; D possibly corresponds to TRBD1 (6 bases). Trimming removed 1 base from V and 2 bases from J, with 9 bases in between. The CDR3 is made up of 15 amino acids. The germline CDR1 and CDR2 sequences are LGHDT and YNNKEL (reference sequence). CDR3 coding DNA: TGTGCCAGCAGCCAAGCGGCAGGGGGCAATCAGCCCCAGCATTTT. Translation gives CASSQAAGGNQPQHF.

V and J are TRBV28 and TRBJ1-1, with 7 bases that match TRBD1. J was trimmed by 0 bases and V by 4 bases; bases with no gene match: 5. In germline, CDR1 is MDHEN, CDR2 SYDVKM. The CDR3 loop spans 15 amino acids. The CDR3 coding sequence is TGTGCCAGCAGTTCACAGGGGTTCATGAACACTGAAGCTTTCTTT. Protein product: CASSSQGFMNTEAFF.

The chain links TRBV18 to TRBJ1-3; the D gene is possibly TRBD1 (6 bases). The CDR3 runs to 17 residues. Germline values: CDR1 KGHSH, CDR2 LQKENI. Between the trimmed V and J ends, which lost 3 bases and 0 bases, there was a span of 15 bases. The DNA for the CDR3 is TGTGCCAGCTCACCCCGGGACACCAGAAACTCTGGAAACACCATATATTTT. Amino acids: CASSPRDTRNSGNTIYF.

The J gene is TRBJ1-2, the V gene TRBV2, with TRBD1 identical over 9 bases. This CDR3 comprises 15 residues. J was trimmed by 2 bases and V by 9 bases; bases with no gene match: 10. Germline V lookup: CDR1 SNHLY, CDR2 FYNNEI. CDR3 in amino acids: CARIQQGASNYGYTF. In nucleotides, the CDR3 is TGTGCCAGAATACAACAGGGGGCTAGCAACTATGGCTACACCTTC.

In DNA, the CDR3 is TGTGCCAGCAGCAAAAACTCCTCCTACGAGCAGTACTTC. This codes for CASSKNSSYEQYF. This rearrangement joins TRBV21-1 to TRBJ2-7; no DNA check was done on the table's D call, TRBD2. TRBV21-1 is a listed pseudogene. This CDR3 contains 13 residues.

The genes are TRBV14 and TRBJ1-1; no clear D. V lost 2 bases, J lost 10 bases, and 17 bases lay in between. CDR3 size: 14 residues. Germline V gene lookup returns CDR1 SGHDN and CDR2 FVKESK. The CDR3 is CASSQRNGEEVAFF. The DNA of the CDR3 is TGTGCCAGCAGCCAAAGGAACGGTGAGGAGGTAGCTTTCTTT.

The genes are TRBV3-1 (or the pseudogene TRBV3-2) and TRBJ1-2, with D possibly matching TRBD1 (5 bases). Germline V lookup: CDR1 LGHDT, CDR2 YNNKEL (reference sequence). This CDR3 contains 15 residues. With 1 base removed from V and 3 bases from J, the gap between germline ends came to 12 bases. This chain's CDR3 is CASSQGRGRDYGYTF. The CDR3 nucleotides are TGTGCCAGCAGCCAAGGGAGGGGCCGGGACTATGGCTACACCTTC.